This T cell receptor (beta chain) is drawn from a study of blood T cell repertoires in COVID-19. In the study's own analysis: Nucleated cell counts were estimated from reference gene primer amplification. The data were produced by immunoSEQ multiplex PCR, yet TCRdb's version contains in-frame clones alone and is incomplete. V and J calls and clone size follow that table, whereas D and trimming were derived from the DNA. The sample holds 150,000 to 200,000 clones; 75% to 85% are singletons and the top ten take 4.5% to 7.5%. This clone appeared a single time. Individuals drawn from under 30 US areas were about 18 to 95 years old. Grouping used clinical history reported by participants in a survey and questionnaire. The CDR3 totals 15 residues. Between the trimmed V and J ends, which lost 1 base and 6 bases, there was a span of 13 bases. Germline-derived CDR1 and CDR2 are LGHDT and YNNKEL (reference sequence).

Sample: PBMCs or T cells enriched from blood (not recorded which). The chain combines TRBV3-1 (or the pseudogene TRBV3-2) with TRBJ1-3; D is ambiguous. The TCR sequence derives from a man between 35 and 55 years old who had recovered from COVID-19. CDR3 DNA sequence: TGTGCCAGCAGCCAAGCCGGGAGCCACTCAAACACCATATATTTT. Amino acid sequence: CASSQAGSHSNTIYF.